This TCR beta chain was retrieved from a study of T cells in Graves' hyperthyroidism and ophthalmopathy. Trimming removed 5 bases at V and 5 bases at J, with 12 bases between. The CDR3 consists of 13 residues. From germline, CDR1 is SGHVS and CDR2 FNYEAQ. Using RNA transcripts as the source, TCR beta CDR3 regions were amplified. During a first-round RT-PCR of the TCR CDR3, the HTBI primer set was used. Each CDR3 protein is one row after TCRdb ran MiXCR on the multiplex PCR reads. The sample lists approximately 420,000 distinct CDR3 sequences, roughly 15% occurring once. Hyperthyroidism, newly diagnosed and lasting under 2 months, affected patients aged 18 to 65. It was uncontrolled infection, other autoimmune disease, pregnancy or lactation that excluded patients. Overall study results and limits: Ophthalmopathy could be told apart from stable hyperthyroidism with a 13 V-J model. Most clonotypes that expanded in the thyroid above 0.001 also showed up in blood.

This clonotype was seen many times. Antigen specificity is unknown. The V call is TRBV7-6, the J call TRBJ2-5, with D possibly TRBD1 on 5 matching bases. The receptor was isolated from a woman in her late teens or twenties with Graves' hyperthyroidism. Sequencing was carried out using blood. The CDR3 nucleotides are TGTGCCAGCAGCCTAACAGGCCTGGAGACCCAGTACTTC. Translating it yields CASSLTGLETQYF.